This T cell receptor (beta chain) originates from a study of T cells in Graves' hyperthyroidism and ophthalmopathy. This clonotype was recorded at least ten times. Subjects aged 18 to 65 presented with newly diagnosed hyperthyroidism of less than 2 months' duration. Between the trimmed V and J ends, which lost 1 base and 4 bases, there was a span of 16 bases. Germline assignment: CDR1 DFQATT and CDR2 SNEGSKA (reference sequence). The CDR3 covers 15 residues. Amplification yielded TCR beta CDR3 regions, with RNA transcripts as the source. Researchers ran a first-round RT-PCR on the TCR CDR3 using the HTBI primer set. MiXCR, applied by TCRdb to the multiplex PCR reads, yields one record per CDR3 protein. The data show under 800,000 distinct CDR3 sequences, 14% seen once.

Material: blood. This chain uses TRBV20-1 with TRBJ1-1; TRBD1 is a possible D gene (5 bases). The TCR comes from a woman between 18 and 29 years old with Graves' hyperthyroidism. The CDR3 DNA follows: TGCAGTGCTAGAGGCCCGGCGGGGCTATTCACTGAAGCTTTCTTT. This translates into CSARGPAGLFTEAFF.